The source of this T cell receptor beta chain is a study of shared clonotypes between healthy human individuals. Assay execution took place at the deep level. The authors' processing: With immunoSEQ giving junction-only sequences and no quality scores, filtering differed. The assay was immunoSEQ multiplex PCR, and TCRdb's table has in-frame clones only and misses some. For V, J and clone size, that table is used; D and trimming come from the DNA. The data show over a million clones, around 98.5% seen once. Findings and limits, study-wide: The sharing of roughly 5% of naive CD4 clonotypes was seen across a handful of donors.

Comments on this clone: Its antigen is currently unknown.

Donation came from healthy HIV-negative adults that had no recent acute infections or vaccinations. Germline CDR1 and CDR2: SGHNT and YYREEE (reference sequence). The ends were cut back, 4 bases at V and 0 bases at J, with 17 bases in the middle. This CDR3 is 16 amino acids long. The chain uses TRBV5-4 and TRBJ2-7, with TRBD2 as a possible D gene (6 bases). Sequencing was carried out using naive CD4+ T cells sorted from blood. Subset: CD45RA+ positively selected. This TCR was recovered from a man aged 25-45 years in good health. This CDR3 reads CASSPLWGRTSYEQYF. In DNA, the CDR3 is TGTGCCAGCAGCCCACTTTGGGGGAGGACCTCCTACGAGCAGTACTTC. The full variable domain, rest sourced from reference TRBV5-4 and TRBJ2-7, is ETGVTQSPTHLIKTRGQQVTLRCSSQSGHNTVSWYQQALGQGPQFIFQYYREEENGRGNFPPRFSGLQFPNYSSELNVNALELDDSALYLCASSPLWGRTSYEQYFGPGTRLTVT.